These 10 T cell receptor beta chains came from one sample sequenced in a study of technical replicates of blood from a few donors. The method was immunoSEQ multiplex PCR; TCRdb's version includes in-frame clones alone and lacks a portion of them. The data contain roughly 100,000 clones, 90% to 96% of them singletons. Sequenced: T cells isolated from PBMCs. These receptors all come from a human donor in good health.

The chain has TRBV27 and TRBJ2-7; no definite D call. CDR1 and CDR2 from the germline V gene are MNHEY and SMNVEV (reference sequence). V gave up 0 bases and J gave up 3 bases, with 9 bases separating them. The CDR3 is 14 amino acids. The CDR3 is CASSLSPQFYEQYF. The CDR3 region has the DNA TGTGCCAGCAGTTTATCCCCACAGTTCTACGAGCAGTACTTC.

The count of this clone is one. The rearrangement uses TRBV28 and TRBJ1-5, with a possible D match to TRBD1 (6 bases). The ends were cut back, 3 bases at V and 0 bases at J, with 24 bases in the middle. Germline CDR1 is MDHEN and CDR2 is SYDVKM. The CDR3 consists of 20 residues. The chain's CDR3 is CASSLEGSGRGIYSNQPQHF. The CDR3 DNA reads TGTGCCAGCAGTTTGGAGGGGTCGGGGAGGGGGATTTATAGCAATCAGCCCCAGCATTTT.

DNA of the CDR3: TGTGCCAGCAGCTCGTGGACTAGCGGGATGGGGCAGTTCTTC. Amino acids: CASSSWTSGMGQFF. This chain joins TRBV7-6 and TRBJ2-1; TRBD2 agrees at 12 bases. J gave up 12 bases and V 4 bases, and 7 bases lay outside the gene matches. CDR3 length: 14 residues. Germline V CDR1 and CDR2: SGHVS, FNYEAQ.

This chain connects TRBV7-3 to TRBJ2-1; TRBD1 aligns across 9 bases. With V trimmed by 5 bases and J by 9 bases, 8 bases remained unmatched. The CDR3 has 14 amino acids. Germline CDR1 SGHTA, CDR2 FQGTGA. CDR3 nucleotides: TGTGCCAGCAGCCAGGGGACAGGGTGGGGTGAGCAGTTCTTC. This translates into CASSQGTGWGEQFF.

The chain is built from TRBV5-1 and TRBJ2-5, with TRBD1 as a possible D gene (5 bases). V lost 7 bases and J lost 1, with 14 bases in between. The CDR3 covers 14 residues. Germline CDR1 reads SGHRS; CDR2 reads YFSETQ. The CDR3 nucleotides read TGCGCCAGCTCGACAGCTGCAATCCAAGAGACCCAGTACTTC. It codes for CASSTAAIQETQYF. The full variable domain, rest sourced from reference TRBV5-1 and TRBJ2-5, is KAGVTQTPRYLIKTRGQQVTLSCSPISGHRSVSWYQQTPGQGLQFLFEYFSETQRNKGNFPGRFSGRQFSNSRSEMNVSTLELGDSALYLCASSTAAIQETQYFGPGTRLLVL.

The chain has TRBV4-1 and TRBJ2-7, with TRBD2 matching 11 bases. From germline, CDR1 is MGHRA and CDR2 YSYEKL. The junction had 11 bases not matched to a gene; V was cut back by 0 bases and J by 1 base. The CDR3 sequence is 19 residues long. The CDR3 loop reads CASSQELRLAGSSSYEQYF. The CDR3 DNA is TGCGCCAGCAGCCAAGAGTTAAGACTAGCGGGATCCTCATCCTACGAGCAGTACTTC.

V gene TRBV5-4 combines with J gene TRBJ2-3; D might be TRBD1 (5 bases). The CDR3 consists of 14 residues. CDR1 and CDR2 from the germline V gene are SGHNT and YYREEE (reference sequence). V was trimmed by 0 bases and J by 6 bases, leaving 11 bases between them. The DNA of the CDR3 is TGTGCCAGCAGCTTGGAACAGCCAGGGGATACGCAGTATTTT. This gives the protein CASSLEQPGDTQYF.

The chain combines TRBV5-1 with TRBJ2-1; 10 bases are shared with TRBD2. The CDR3 spans 16 residues. The germline gives CDR1 SGHRS, CDR2 YFSETQ. The ends lost 2 bases at V and 8 bases at J; junction bases unmatched: 10. CDR3 loop: CASSFTSGRAGDEQFF. The CDR3 DNA reads TGCGCCAGCAGCTTTACCAGCGGGAGGGCCGGGGATGAGCAGTTCTTC.

This chain joins TRBV7-9 and TRBJ2-7; the D gene is possibly TRBD1 (5 bases). Germline V gene lookup returns CDR1 SEHNR and CDR2 FQNEAQ (reference sequence). V lost 3 bases to trimming and J lost 9 bases, with 15 bases between them. This CDR3 contains 13 residues. The CDR3 region has the DNA TGTGCCAGCAGCTTTCGACAGACCCCGGGGCAGTACTTC. It codes for CASSFRQTPGQYF.

V usage is TRBV4-1 and J usage is TRBJ2-2, with 11 nucleotides matching TRBD2. The length of the CDR3 is 18 residues. Germline loops: CDR1 MGHRA, CDR2 YSYEKL. J was trimmed by 7 bases and V by 2 bases; bases with no gene match: 12. The CDR3 region has the DNA TGCGCCAGCAGCCAATATGGGGTAGCGGGAGGGCCGGGCGGGGAGCTGTTTTTT. This translates into CASSQYGVAGGPGGELFF.